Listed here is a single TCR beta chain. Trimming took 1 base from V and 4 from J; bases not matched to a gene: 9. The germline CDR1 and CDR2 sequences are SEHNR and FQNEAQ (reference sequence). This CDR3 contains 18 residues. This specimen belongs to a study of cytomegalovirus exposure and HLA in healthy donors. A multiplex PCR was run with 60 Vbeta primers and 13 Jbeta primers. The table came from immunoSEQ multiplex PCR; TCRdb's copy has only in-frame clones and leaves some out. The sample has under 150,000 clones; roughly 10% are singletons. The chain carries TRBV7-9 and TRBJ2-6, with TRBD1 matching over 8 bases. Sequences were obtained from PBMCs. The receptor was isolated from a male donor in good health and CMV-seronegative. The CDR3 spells CASSLVIKTGDGANVLTF. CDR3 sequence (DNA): TGTGCCAGCAGCTTAGTCATCAAGACAGGGGACGGGGCCAACGTCCTGACTTTC.